The 9 T cell receptor beta chains presented below share a single source sample, sequenced in a study of T cell repertoires in cytomegalovirus infection (dated by TCRdb to about 2019). Sequencer: Illumina HiSeq 1500. TCRdb ran its own pipeline on the public reads, namely fastp trimming at Q25 and MiXCR clone calling, and kept in-frame beta chains. Rows are unified per CDR3 protein, each entry keeping the most common DNA and genes. Here the sample has roughly 640,000 distinct CDR3 sequences; approximately 24% occur a single time. The ten largest make up less than 9.5% of the sample. The specimen sequenced was CD8+ T cells from PBMCs. The receptors shown here come from a human donor in good health (CMV status not recorded). Some clones in this sample may be carry-over from other donors' samples.

This sequence joins TRBV28 and TRBJ2-7; 9 nucleotides agree with TRBD2. The CDR3 consists of 16 residues. Trimming at V came to 2 bases and at J to 3 bases, leaving 8 bases not matched to a gene. Germline loops: CDR1 MDHEN, CDR2 SYDVKM. The chain's CDR3 is CASSLSVRGGGYEQYF. Written as DNA, the CDR3 is TGTGCCAGCAGTTTAAGTGTGCGGGGGGGTGGCTACGAGCAGTACTTC.

The chain combines TRBV20-1 with TRBJ2-1; D remains ambiguous. Per the germline V gene, CDR1 is DFQATT and CDR2 is SNEGSKA (reference sequence). The CDR3 extends over 13 amino acids. Trimming shortened V by 3 bases and J by 3 bases, and 9 bases separated the two germline ends. CDR3 amino acids: CSARGRHYNEQFF. The DNA of the CDR3 is TGCAGTGCTAGGGGCCGTCACTACAATGAGCAGTTCTTC.

This clonotype occurred a few times. The chain is built from TRBV20-1 and TRBJ2-1, with D possibly matching TRBD2 (6 bases). Germline CDR1 reads DFQATT; CDR2 reads SNEGSKA (reference sequence). V was clipped by 4 bases and J by 5 bases, with 12 bases between them. This CDR3 has 13 amino acids. This chain's CDR3 is CSAMRLVNNEQFF. In DNA form, the CDR3 reads TGCAGTGCTATGAGACTAGTCAACAATGAGCAGTTCTTC.

This clonotype was recorded once. The chain employs TRBV25-1 and TRBJ2-2; the D gene is possibly TRBD1 (6 bases). Trimming took off 8 bases at V and 4 bases at J, with 23 bases between the two ends. The CDR3 runs to 17 residues. Germline CDR1 MGHDK, CDR2 SYGVNS. The CDR3 sequence is CASALTPQGPSTGELFF. The CDR3 bases are TGTGCCAGCGCTCTCACACCACAGGGACCCAGCACCGGGGAGCTGTTTTTT.

Note on this clonotype: This could be a read error, since a much larger clone is one nucleotide away. V gene TRBV7-8 combines with J gene TRBJ2-1, with a tentative D call TRBD1 (6 bases). Germline lookup yields CDR1 SGHVS and CDR2 FQNEAQ. The CDR3 sequence is 15 residues long. The CDR3 region has the DNA TGTGTCAGCAGCGGCGCTCAGGGGCGAGAAGAAGAGCAGTTCTTC. It codes for CVSSGAQGREEEQFF.

This clonotype has a count of ten or more. CDR3 in DNA: TGTGCCAGCAGCTCATTGGACAGGCCCACTGAAGCTTTCTTT. Its protein product is CASSSLDRPTEAFF. This chain connects TRBV7-9 to TRBJ1-1, with TRBD1 matching over 7 bases. This CDR3 comprises 14 residues. J was trimmed by 4 bases and V by 4 bases; bases with no gene match: 6. CDR1 is SEHNR, CDR2 FQNEAQ, per germline (reference sequence).

This clonotype was picked up many times. The chain has TRBV7-9 and TRBJ2-5, with D unclear. V lost 1 base and J 2 bases, leaving 14 bases between the germline ends. The CDR3 is made up of 16 amino acids. Germline V gives CDR1 SEHNR, CDR2 FQNEAQ (reference sequence). Here the CDR3 reads CASSLDASSLQETQYF. For the CDR3, the DNA is TGTGCCAGCAGCTTAGACGCGTCGAGCCTTCAAGAGACCCAGTACTTC.

This clonotype has just a few counts. The V and J genes are TRBV10-3 and TRBJ2-2; no definite D call. Germline values: CDR1 ENHRY, CDR2 SYGVKD. The CDR3 contains 12 residues. With 8 bases removed from V and 4 bases from J, the gap between germline ends came to 8 bases. Here the CDR3 reads CAIPDGTGELFF. CDR3 in DNA: TGTGCCATCCCGGACGGCACCGGGGAGCTGTTTTTT.

This chain joins TRBV13 and TRBJ2-3; 7 nucleotides align to TRBD1. The germline CDR1 and CDR2 sequences are PRHDT and FYEKMQ (reference sequence). The CDR3 consists of 16 residues. Losses at the gene ends were 0 bases for V and 2 bases for J; bases not matched to a gene: 5. The CDR3 is CASSLGRDRNTDTQYF. CDR3 nucleotide sequence: TGTGCCAGCAGCTTAGGCCGGGACAGAAACACAGATACGCAGTATTTT.